Shown below are 2 T cell receptor beta chains from a single sample sequenced in a study of T cell repertoires in cytomegalovirus infection. TCRdb re-derived calls from the reads in MiXCR, one entry per CDR3 protein. In the table there are 700,000 to 900,000 distinct CDR3 sequences, under 35% of which are singletons. These receptors have no identified antigens. The sample here was cultured CD8+ T cells from PBMCs, taken from culture after CMV antigen stimulation. The receptors derive from a human donor in good health (CMV status not recorded). Some clones in this sample may be carry-over from other donors' samples.

This clonotype was counted a few times. V and J are TRBV27 and TRBJ1-1; 7 bases align to TRBD1. The germline V gene encodes CDR1 MNHEY and CDR2 SMNVEV (reference sequence). The CDR3 length is 15 residues. V lost 5 bases to trimming and J lost 2 bases; unmatched junction nucleotides: 8. The chain's CDR3 is CASSTPDRYNTEAFF. In DNA form, the CDR3 reads TGTGCCAGCAGTACACCGGACAGGTATAACACTGAAGCTTTCTTT.

In its sample, this clonotype was seen a few times. The rearrangement joins TRBV7-3 to TRBJ2-5; 7 bases are shared with TRBD1. CDR1 is SGHTA and CDR2 is FQGTGA in the germline V gene. This CDR3 contains 15 residues. V gave up 5 bases and J gave up 5 bases; unmatched junction bases: 11. The CDR3, as DNA: TGTGCCAGCAGCCACGGGGACAGACCAAGCGAGACCCAGTACTTC. Translated: CASSHGDRPSETQYF.